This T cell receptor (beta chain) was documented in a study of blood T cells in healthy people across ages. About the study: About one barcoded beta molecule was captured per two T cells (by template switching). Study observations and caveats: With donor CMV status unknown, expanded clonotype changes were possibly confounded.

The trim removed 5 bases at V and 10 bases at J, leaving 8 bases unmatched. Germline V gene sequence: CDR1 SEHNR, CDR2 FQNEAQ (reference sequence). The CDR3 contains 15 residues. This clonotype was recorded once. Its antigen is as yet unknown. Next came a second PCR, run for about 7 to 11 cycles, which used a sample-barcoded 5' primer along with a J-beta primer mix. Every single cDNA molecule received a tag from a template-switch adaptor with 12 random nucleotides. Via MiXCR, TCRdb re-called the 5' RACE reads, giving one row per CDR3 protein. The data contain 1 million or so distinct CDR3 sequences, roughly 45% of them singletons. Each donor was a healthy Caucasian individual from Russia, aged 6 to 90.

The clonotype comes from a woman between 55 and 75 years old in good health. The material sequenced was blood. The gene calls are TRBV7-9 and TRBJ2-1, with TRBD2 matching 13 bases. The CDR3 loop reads CASSPGTSGTSEQFF. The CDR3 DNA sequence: TGTGCCAGCAGCCCTGGGACTAGCGGGACGAGCGAGCAGTTCTTC.